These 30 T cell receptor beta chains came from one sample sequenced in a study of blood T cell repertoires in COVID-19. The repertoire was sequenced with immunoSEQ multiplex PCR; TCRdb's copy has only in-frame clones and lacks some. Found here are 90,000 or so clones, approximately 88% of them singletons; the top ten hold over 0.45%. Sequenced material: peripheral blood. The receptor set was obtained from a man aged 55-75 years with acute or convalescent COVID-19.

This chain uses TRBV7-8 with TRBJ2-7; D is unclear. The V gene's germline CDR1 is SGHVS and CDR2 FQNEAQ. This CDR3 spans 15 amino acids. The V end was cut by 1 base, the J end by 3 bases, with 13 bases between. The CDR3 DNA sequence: TGTGCCAGCAGCTTAGTTTCTGGAGAGGTCTACGAGCAGTACTTC. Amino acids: CASSLVSGEVYEQYF.

The CDR3 sequence is CASRGQLNTEAFF. The CDR3 nucleotides are TGTGCCAGCAGAGGACAGTTGAACACTGAAGCTTTCTTT. The chain recombines TRBV11-2 with TRBJ1-1; D is perhaps TRBD1 (6 bases). CDR1 and CDR2 (germline): SGHAT, FQNNGV. The CDR3 covers 13 residues. The V gene lost 6 bases and the J gene lost 0 bases, with 8 bases spanning the gap.

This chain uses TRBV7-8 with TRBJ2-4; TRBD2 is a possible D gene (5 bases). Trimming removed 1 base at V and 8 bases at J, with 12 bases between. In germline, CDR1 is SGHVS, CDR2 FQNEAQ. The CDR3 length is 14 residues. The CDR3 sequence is CASSLGGFEDIQYF. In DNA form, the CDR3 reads TGTGCCAGCAGCTTAGGAGGGTTCGAGGACATTCAGTACTTC.

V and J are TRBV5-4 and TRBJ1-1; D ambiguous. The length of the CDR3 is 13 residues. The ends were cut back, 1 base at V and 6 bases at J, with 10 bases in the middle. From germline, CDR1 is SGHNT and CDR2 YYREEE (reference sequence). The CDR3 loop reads CASSLKQTAEAFF. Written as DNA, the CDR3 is TGTGCCAGCAGCTTGAAGCAGACTGCTGAAGCTTTCTTT.

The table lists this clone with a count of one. The DNA of the CDR3 is TGTGCCAGCAGTTCGAACCTCCTAGGCTACACCTTC. Translating gives CASSSNLLGYTF. The J gene is TRBJ1-2, the V gene TRBV12-3 or TRBV12-4, with D unresolved. The CDR3 runs 12 residues. V lost 4 bases, J lost 8 bases, and 11 bases lay in between.

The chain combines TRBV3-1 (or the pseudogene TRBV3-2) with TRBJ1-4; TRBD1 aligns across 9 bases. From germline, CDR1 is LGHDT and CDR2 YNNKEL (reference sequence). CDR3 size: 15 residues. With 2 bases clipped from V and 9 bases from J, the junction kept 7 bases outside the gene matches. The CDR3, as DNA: TGTGCCAGCAGCCAAAGGGACAGGGTAGGGAAAAAACTGTTTTTT. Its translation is CASSQRDRVGKKLFF.

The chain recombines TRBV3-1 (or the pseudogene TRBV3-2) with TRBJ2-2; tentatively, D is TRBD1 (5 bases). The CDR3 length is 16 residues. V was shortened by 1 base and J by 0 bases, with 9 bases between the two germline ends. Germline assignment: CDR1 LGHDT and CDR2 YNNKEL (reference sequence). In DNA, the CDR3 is TGTGCCAGCAGCCAAGTGTTAGGGGCGAACACCGGGGAGCTGTTTTTT. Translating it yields CASSQVLGANTGELFF.

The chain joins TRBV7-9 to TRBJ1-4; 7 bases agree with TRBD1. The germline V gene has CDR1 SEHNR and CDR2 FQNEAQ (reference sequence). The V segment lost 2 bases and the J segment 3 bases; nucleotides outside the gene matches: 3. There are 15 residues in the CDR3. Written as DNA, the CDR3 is TGTGCCAGCAGCTTACCACAGGGGTCTAATGAAAAACTGTTTTTT. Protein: CASSLPQGSNEKLFF. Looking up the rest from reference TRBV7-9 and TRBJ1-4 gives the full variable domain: DTGVSQNPRHKITKRGQNVTFRCDPISEHNRLYWYRQTLGQGPEFLTYFQNEAQLEKSRLLSDRFSAERPKGSFSTLEIQRTEQGDSAMYLCASSLPQGSNEKLFFGSGTQLSVL.

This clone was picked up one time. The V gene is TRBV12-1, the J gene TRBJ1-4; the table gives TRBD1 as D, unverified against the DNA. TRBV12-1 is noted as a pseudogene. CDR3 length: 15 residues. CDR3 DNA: TGTGCCAGCAGCTTTGAAAGGGGCCCAAATGAAAAACTGTTTTTT. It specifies CASSFERGPNEKLFF.

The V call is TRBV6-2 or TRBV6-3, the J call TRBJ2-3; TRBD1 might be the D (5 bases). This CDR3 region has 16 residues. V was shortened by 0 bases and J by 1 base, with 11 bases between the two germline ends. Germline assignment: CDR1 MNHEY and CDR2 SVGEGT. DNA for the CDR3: TGTGCCAGCAGTTACTCGAAGGGGTGGGGCACAGATACGCAGTATTTT. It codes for CASSYSKGWGTDTQYF.

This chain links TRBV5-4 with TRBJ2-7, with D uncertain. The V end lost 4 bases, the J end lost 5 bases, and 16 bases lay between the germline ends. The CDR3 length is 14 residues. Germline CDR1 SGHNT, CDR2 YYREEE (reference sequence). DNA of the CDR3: TGTGCCAGCAGCCCCGATCTAGTTTTGGACGAGCAGTACTTC. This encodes CASSPDLVLDEQYF.

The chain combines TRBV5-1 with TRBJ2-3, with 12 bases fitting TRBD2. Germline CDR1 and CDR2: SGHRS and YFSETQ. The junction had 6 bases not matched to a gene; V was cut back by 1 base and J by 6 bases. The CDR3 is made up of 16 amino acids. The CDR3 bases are TGCGCCAGCAGCTTGCGGCTAGCGGGGGGGCTGGATACGCAGTATTTT. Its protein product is CASSLRLAGGLDTQYF.

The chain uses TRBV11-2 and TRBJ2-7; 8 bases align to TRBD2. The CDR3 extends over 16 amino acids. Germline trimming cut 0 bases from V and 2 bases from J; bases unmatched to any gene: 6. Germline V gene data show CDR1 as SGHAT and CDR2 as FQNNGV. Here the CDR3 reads CASSLEDGGVPYEQYF. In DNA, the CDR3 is TGTGCCAGCAGCTTAGAGGACGGGGGGGTACCCTACGAGCAGTACTTC. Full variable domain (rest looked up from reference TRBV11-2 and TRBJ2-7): EAGVAQSPRYKIIEKRQSVAFWCNPISGHATLYWYQQILGQGPKLLIQFQNNGVVDDSQLPKDRFSAERLKGVDSTLKIQPAKLEDSAVYLCASSLEDGGVPYEQYFGPGTRLTVT.

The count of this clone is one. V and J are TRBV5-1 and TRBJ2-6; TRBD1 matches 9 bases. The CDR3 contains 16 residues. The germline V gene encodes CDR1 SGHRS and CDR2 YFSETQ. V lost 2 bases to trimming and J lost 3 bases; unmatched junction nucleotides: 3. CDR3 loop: CASSLQGAYGANVLTF. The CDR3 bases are TGCGCCAGCAGCTTACAGGGGGCTTATGGGGCCAACGTCCTGACTTTC. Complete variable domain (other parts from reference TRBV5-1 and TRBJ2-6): KAGVTQTPRYLIKTRGQQVTLSCSPISGHRSVSWYQQTPGQGLQFLFEYFSETQRNKGNFPGRFSGRQFSNSRSEMNVSTLELGDSALYLCASSLQGAYGANVLTFGAGSRLTVL.

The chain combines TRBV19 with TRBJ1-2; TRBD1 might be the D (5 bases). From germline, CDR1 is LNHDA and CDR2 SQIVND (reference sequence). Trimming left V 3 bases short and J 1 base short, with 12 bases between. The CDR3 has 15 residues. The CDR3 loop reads CASSMRQPVNYGYTF. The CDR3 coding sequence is TGTGCCAGTAGTATGCGACAGCCAGTTAACTATGGCTACACCTTC.

CDR3 coding DNA: TGTGCCAGCAGCGACCCCTCCCGACAGAACAACCGCTATGGCTACACCTTC. It codes for CASSDPSRQNNRYGYTF. This rearrangement joins TRBV5-6 to TRBJ1-2, with TRBD1 as a possible D gene (5 bases). The CDR3 spans 17 residues. Germline V gives CDR1 SGHDT, CDR2 YYEEEE. Trimming shortened V by 4 bases and J by 4 bases, and 23 bases separated the two germline ends.

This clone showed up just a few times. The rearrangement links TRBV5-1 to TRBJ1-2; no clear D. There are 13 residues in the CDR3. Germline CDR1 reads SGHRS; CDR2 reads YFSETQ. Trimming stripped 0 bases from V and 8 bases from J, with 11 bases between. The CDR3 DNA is TGCGCCAGCAGCTTGGGACCAGGTCGGGGCTACACCTTC. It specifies CASSLGPGRGYTF.

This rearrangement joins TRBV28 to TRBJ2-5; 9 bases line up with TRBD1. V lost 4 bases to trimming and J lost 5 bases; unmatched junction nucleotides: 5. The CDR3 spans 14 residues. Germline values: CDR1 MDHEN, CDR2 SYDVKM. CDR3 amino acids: CASSSGQGGETQYF. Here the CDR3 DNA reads TGTGCCAGCAGTTCGGGACAGGGAGGGGAGACCCAGTACTTC.

The CDR3 is CASRLEGGGYNEQFF. The CDR3 DNA follows: TGCGCCAGCAGACTGGAAGGTGGCGGCTACAATGAGCAGTTCTTC. V usage is TRBV5-1 and J usage is TRBJ2-1; D is unresolved. Germline CDR1 is SGHRS and CDR2 is YFSETQ. With 5 bases removed from V and 3 bases from J, the gap between germline ends came to 15 bases. CDR3 length equals 15 residues.

CDR3 coding DNA: TGTGCCAGCAGTCAGGGACAGATTAATGAAAAACTGTTTTTT. Its protein is CASSQGQINEKLFF. V gene TRBV9 combines with J gene TRBJ1-4; 7 bases line up with TRBD1. Trimming cost V 5 bases and J 4 bases; bases outside gene matches: 5. CDR3 length equals 14 residues. Germline CDR1 is SGDLS and CDR2 is YYNGEE.

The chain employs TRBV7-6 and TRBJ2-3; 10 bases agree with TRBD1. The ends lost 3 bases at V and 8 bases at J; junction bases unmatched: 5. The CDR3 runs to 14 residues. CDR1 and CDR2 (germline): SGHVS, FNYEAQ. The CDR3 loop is CASSLGQGWGTQYF. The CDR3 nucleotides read TGTGCCAGCAGCTTGGGACAGGGGTGGGGTACGCAGTATTTT.

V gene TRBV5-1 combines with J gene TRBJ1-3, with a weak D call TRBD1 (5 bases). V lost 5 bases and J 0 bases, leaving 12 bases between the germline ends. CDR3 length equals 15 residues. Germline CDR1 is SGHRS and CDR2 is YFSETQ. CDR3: CASRSLQDSGNTIYF. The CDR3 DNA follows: TGCGCCAGCAGATCGCTACAGGACTCTGGAAACACCATATATTTT.

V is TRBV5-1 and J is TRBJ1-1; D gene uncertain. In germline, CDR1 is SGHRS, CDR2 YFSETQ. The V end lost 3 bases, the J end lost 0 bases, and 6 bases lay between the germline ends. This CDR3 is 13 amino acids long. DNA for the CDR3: TGCGCCAGCAGCTCACACCTGAACACTGAAGCTTTCTTT. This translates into CASSSHLNTEAFF.

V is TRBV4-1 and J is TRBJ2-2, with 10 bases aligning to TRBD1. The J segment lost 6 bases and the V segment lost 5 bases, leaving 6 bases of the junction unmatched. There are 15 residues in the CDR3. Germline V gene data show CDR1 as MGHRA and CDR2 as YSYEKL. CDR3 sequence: CASSRQGAIAGELFF. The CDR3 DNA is TGCGCCAGCAGCAGACAGGGGGCGATAGCCGGGGAGCTGTTTTTT.

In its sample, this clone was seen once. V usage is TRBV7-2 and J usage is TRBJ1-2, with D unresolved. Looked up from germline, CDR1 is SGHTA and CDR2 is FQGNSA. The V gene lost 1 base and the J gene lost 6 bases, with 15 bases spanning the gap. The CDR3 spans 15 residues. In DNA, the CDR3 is TGTGCCAGCAGCTTAGATTTCGGGGTGAAGGATGGCTACACCTTC. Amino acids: CASSLDFGVKDGYTF.

The CDR3 DNA follows: TGCGCCAGCATTCGAGAGAACACCGGGGAGCTGTTTTTT. Its translation is CASIRENTGELFF. V usage is TRBV5-1 and J usage is TRBJ2-2; no definite D call. With 6 bases removed from V and 1 base from J, the gap between germline ends came to 7 bases. CDR1 SGHRS and CDR2 YFSETQ come from the germline V gene. The CDR3 consists of 13 residues.

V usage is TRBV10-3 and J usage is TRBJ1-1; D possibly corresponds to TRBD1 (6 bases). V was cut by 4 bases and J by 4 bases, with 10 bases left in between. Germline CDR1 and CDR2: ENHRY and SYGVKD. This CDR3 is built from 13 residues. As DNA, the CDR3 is TGTGCCATCAGTGGTAACAGGGTCACTGAAGCTTTCTTT. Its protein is CAISGNRVTEAFF.

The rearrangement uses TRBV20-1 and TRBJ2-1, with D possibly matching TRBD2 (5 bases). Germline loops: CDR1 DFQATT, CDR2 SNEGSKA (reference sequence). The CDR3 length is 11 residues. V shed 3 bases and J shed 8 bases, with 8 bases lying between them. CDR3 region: CSASRTYEQFF. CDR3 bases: TGCAGTGCTAGCAGGACTTATGAGCAGTTCTTC.

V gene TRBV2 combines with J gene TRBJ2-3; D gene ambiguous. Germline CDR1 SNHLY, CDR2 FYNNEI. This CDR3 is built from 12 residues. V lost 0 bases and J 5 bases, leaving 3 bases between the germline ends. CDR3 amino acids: CASSEARDTQYF. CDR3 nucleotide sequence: TGTGCCAGCAGTGAAGCGAGAGATACGCAGTATTTT.

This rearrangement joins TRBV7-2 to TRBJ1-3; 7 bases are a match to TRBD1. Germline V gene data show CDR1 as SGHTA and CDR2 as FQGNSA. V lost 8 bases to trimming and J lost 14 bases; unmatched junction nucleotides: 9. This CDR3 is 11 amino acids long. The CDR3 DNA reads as TGTGCCAGCGACAGAGACAGGGTCTTATATTTT. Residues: CASDRDRVLYF.